These T cell receptor beta chains were read from a single sample in a study of T cells in localized non-small cell lung cancer. Method: immunoSEQ multiplex PCR; TCRdb's copy keeps in-frame clones and lacks some. The sample contains about 52,000 clones, around 82% of which appear only once. Sample: PBMCs, taken before any cancer treatment. These TCRs come from a woman aged 40-69 years with stage II lung adenocarcinoma. CDR3s leave out the opening cysteine and the closing phenylalanine or tryptophan. Fields, in order: J gene, V gene, D gene, CDR3 protein. A D gene is named only where the DNA matches it firmly.

>TRBJ2-1|TRBV2|-
AGRAGETNEQF
>TRBJ2-1|TRBV30|TRBD1
AWSPLGTGVEQF
>TRBJ2-1|TRBV2|TRBD2
ASSEALRSGEEQF
>TRBJ1-2|TRBV5-8|-
ASSRIAGAQGYT
>TRBJ1-2|TRBV2|TRBD1
ASTGTGWYGYT
>TRBJ1-2|TRBV10-3|TRBD1
AISESNEGAVYGYT
>TRBJ2-4|TRBV19|TRBD2
ASSILGRAKNIQY
>TRBJ2-6|TRBV5-4|-
ASSLLYGETGANVLT
>TRBJ2-1|TRBV19|-
ASSIGANEQF
>TRBJ1-2|TRBV19|-
ASRIKGSDYGYT
>TRBJ1-5|TRBV9|-
ASSEGKGDSNQPQH
>TRBJ1-5|TRBV4-1|-
ASSPRLEGNQPQH
>TRBJ2-7|TRBV6-5|TRBD1
ASSYKTGAYEQY
>TRBJ2-3|TRBV7-2|TRBD2
ASSQLAGGSTDTQY
>TRBJ2-5|TRBV10-3|TRBD2
AISEAGGPQETQY
>TRBJ2-7|TRBV5-5|TRBD2
ASSTSLKAGGIYEQY
>TRBJ2-3|TRBV28|TRBD2
ASTSDSGGADTQY
>TRBJ2-5|TRBV6-1|TRBD2
ASSGGGAGETQY
>TRBJ1-1|TRBV15|-
ATSRDLAGGGAF
>TRBJ1-2|TRBV6-6|TRBD1
ASSLTGLYGYT
>TRBJ2-7|TRBV5-1|TRBD1
ASSYQGQRNEQY
>TRBJ1-2|TRBV6-5|-
ASSYSKGLGGYT
>TRBJ1-6|TRBV4-3|-
ASSQDGGFDNSPLH
>TRBJ2-5|TRBV7-2|TRBD2
ASSLARDSGGTQY
>TRBJ1-2|TRBV7-2|-
ASPDGVGYGYT